This T cell receptor beta chain was identified in a study of beta chain features in type 1 diabetes. The study's findings and limits: In patients and controls equally, PCR might favor templates that are shorter. Among all four CD4+ subsets, Type 1 diabetes patients had TCRB CDR3s that were moderately but significantly shorter.

The ends were cut back, 4 bases at V and 0 bases at J, with 14 bases in the middle. CDR1 is SGDLS and CDR2 is YYNGEE in the germline V gene. The CDR3 extends over 16 amino acids. The whole isolated RNA underwent reverse transcription, so sequencing captured expressed TCRB transcripts. The table came from immunoSEQ multiplex PCR; TCRdb's copy has only in-frame clones and leaves some out. The sample has hundreds of thousands of clones, about 14% seen once. A heparinised blood draw that averaged roughly 120 mL was obtained once from each donor. As concerns this clone: Its target is unknown.

The J gene is TRBJ1-3, the V gene TRBV9; D ambiguous. The sequence derives from a man younger than 35 with type 1 diabetes. Material for sequencing was naive CD4+ T cells from blood. As DNA, the CDR3 is TGTGCCAGCAGCTCCCAGACCGCCCGCTCTGGAAACACCATATATTTT. Translated: CASSSQTARSGNTIYF.